The sequence of this T cell receptor beta chain was determined in a study of Graves' ophthalmopathy and Graves' hyperthyroidism. About the research overall: At the time of initial diagnosis and before any treatment, peripheral blood was collected. General study results and limits: The model achieved 55% to 71% sensitivity and 72% to 85% specificity for ophthalmopathy progression. The majority of expanded thyroid clonotypes above 0.001 frequency also occurred in blood.

For repertoire sequencing, the TCR beta CDR3 regions were amplified from RNA transcripts. HTBI primers were employed in first-round RT-PCR, then a second-round multiplex PCR followed. TCRdb passed the multiplex PCR reads through MiXCR, listing each CDR3 protein once. The profile shows 350,000 to 400,000 distinct CDR3 sequences, around 20% of them singletons. None of the included patients had other autoimmune diseases, uncontrolled infections, pregnancy or lactation, as these led to exclusion. The table lists this clonotype with a count of one. Its target is unknown. The clonotype comes from a woman aged 18-29 years with Graves' ophthalmopathy. The sequenced sample consisted of peripheral blood.

CDR3 DNA sequence: TGCGCCAGCAGCCCCGGGGGGCCTAACTATGGCTACACCTTC. This encodes CASSPGGPNYGYTF. J is TRBJ1-2 and V is TRBV4-1, with D possibly matching TRBD1 (6 bases). The CDR3 covers 14 residues. V was pared by 4 bases and J by 0 bases, with 9 bases between. Germline-derived CDR1 and CDR2 are MGHRA and YSYEKL.